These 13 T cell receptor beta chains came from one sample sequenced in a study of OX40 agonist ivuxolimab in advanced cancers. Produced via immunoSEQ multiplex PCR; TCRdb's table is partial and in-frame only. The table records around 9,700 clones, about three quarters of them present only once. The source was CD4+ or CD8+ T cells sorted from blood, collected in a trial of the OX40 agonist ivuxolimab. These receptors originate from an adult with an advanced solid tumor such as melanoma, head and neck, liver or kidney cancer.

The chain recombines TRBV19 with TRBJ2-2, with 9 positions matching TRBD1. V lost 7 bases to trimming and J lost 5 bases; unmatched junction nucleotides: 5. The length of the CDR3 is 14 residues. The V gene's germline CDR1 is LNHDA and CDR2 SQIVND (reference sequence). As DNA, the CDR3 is TGTGCCAGTACCGGGACAGGGCCGACCGGGGAGCTGTTTTTT. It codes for CASTGTGPTGELFF. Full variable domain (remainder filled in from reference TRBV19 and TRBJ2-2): DGGITQSPKYLFRKEGQNVTLSCEQNLNHDAMYWYRQDPGQGLRLIYYSQIVNDFQKGDIAEGYSVSREKKESFPLTVTSAQKNPTAFYLCASTGTGPTGELFFGEGSRLTVL.

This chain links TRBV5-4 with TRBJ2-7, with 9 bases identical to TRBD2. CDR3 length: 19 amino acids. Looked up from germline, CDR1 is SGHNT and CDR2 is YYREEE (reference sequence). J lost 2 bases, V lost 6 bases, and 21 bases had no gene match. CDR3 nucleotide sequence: TGTGCCAGCAACCACGCCTACGGGACTAGCAACTTATCACCCTACGAGCAGTACTTC. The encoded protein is CASNHAYGTSNLSPYEQYF.

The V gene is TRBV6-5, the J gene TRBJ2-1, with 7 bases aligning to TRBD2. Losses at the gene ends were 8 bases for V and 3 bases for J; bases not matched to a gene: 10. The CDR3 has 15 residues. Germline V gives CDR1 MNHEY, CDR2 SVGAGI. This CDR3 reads CASGRASGFYNEQFF. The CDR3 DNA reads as TGTGCCAGCGGGAGGGCTAGCGGATTCTACAATGAGCAGTTCTTC.

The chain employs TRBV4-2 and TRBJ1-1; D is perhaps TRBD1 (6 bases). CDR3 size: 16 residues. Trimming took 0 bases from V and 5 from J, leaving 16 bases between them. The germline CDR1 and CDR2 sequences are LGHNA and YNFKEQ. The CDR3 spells CASSQEVGTRLTEAFF. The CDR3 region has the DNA TGTGCCAGCAGCCAAGAAGTGGGGACACGATTGACTGAAGCTTTCTTT.

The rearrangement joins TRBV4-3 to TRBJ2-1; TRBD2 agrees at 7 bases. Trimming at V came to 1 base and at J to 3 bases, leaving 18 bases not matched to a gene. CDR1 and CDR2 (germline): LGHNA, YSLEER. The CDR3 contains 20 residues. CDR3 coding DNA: TGCGCCAGCAGCCAAGCTGGGGGTTTGGGGGGGTCAGCAGTCTACAATGAGCAGTTCTTC. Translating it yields CASSQAGGLGGSAVYNEQFF.

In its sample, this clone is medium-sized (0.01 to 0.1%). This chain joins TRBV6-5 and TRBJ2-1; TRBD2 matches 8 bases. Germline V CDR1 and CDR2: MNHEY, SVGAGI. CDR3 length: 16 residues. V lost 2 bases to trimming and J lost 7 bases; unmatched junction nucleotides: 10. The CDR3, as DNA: TGTGCCAGCAGTTACCCCTACGGGGGGGCCCGGAATGAGCAGTTCTTC. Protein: CASSYPYGGARNEQFF.

CDR3 region: CASSYKTLAGGKSSYNEQFF. CDR3 DNA sequence: TGTGCCAGTAGTTATAAGACGCTAGCGGGGGGAAAAAGCTCCTACAATGAGCAGTTCTTC. The chain employs TRBV19 and TRBJ2-1; 11 positions agree with TRBD2. V lost 5 bases to trimming and J lost 0 bases; unmatched junction nucleotides: 15. Germline V gives CDR1 LNHDA, CDR2 SQIVND (reference sequence). The CDR3 length is 20 residues. Full variable domain (outside the CDR3, taken from reference TRBV19 and TRBJ2-1): DGGITQSPKYLFRKEGQNVTLSCEQNLNHDAMYWYRQDPGQGLRLIYYSQIVNDFQKGDIAEGYSVSREKKESFPLTVTSAQKNPTAFYLCASSYKTLAGGKSSYNEQFFGPGTRLTVL.

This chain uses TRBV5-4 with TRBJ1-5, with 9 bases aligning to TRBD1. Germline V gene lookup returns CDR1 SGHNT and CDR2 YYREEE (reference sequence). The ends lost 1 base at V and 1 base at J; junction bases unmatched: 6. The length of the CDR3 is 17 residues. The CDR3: CASSLFTGTGSNQPQHF. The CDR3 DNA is TGTGCCAGCAGCTTGTTTACCGGGACAGGGAGCAATCAGCCCCAGCATTTT. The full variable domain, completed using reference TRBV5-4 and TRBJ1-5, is ETGVTQSPTHLIKTRGQQVTLRCSSQSGHNTVSWYQQALGQGPQFIFQYYREEENGRGNFPPRFSGLQFPNYSSELNVNALELDDSALYLCASSLFTGTGSNQPQHFGDGTRLSIL.

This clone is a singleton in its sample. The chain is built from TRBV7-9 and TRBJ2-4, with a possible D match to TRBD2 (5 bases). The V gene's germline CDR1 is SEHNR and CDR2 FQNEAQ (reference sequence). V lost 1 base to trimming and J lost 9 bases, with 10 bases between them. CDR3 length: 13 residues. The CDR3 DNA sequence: TGTGCCAGCAGCTTAGACCGGGATGGCATTCAGTACTTC. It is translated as CASSLDRDGIQYF.

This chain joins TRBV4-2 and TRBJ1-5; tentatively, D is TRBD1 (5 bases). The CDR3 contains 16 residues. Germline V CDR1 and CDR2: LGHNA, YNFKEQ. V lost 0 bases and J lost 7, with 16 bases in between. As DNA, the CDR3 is TGTGCCAGCAGCCAAGATGGGGCCGTGGGTCCACAGCCCCAGCATTTT. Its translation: CASSQDGAVGPQPQHF.

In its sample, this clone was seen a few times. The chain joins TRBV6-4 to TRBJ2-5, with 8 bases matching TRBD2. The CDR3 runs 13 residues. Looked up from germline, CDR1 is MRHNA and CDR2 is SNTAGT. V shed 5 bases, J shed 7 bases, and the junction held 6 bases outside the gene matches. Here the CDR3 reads CASSLSGGRTQYF. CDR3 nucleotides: TGTGCCAGCAGTTTATCGGGGGGGCGGACCCAGTACTTC.

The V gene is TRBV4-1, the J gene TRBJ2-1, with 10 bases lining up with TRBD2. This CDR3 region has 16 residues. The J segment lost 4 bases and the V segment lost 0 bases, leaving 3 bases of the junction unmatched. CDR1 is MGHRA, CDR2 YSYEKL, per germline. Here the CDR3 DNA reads TGCGCCAGCAGCCAAGACGGACTAGCGGTATACAATGAGCAGTTCTTC. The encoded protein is CASSQDGLAVYNEQFF.

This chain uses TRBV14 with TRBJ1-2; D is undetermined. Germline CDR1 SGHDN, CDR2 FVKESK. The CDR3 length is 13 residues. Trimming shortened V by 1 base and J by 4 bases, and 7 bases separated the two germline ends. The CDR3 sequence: CASSQGGPYGYTF. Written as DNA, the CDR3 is TGTGCCAGCAGCCAAGGAGGTCCCTATGGCTACACCTTC.